These T cell receptor beta chains were read from a single sample in a study of T-cell reconstitution after alpha-beta-depleted transplantation in children. TCRdb reprocessed the PCR reads with MiXCR, giving one entry per CDR3 protein. The sample holds 90,000 to 100,000 distinct CDR3 sequences, 20% to 25% seen once. Sequences were derived from PBMCs, sampled before TCRalphabeta/CD19-depleted stem cell transplant. These receptors came from a boy between 2 and 10 years old with acute lymphoblastic leukemia, due to receive a stem cell transplant. The CDR3 runs from the conserved cysteine through the conserved F or W. A D gene is named only where the DNA matches it firmly. Size is omitted from some rows. Given values are once, few, many or a class for expanded clones.

V gene	D gene	J gene	clone size	CDR3 protein	CDR3 DNA
TRBV28	TRBD1	TRBJ1-6	few	CASSLLGQGRNSPLHF	TGTGCCAGCAGTTTGCTTGGACAGGGCCGGAATTCACCCCTCCACTTT
TRBV25-1	-	TRBJ2-7	few	CASSERGYEQYF	TGTGCCAGCAGTGAACGGGGGTACGAGCAGTACTTC
TRBV7-3	-	TRBJ2-1	-	CASSLGQGSSPLFF	TGTGCCAGCAGCTTAGGTCAGGGGTCCTCTCCGTTGTTCTTC
TRBV19	-	TRBJ2-1	-	CASRDSHYNEQFF	TGTGCCAGTAGGGACTCTCATTACAATGAGCAGTTCTTC
TRBV29-1	TRBD1	TRBJ1-2	many	CSVHRGQGADGYTF	TGCAGCGTACATCGAGGACAGGGGGCGGATGGCTACACCTTC
TRBV7-9	-	TRBJ2-4	-	CASSTWDRAIAKNIQYF	TGTGCCAGCAGCACTTGGGACCGCGCCATAGCCAAAAACATTCAGTACTTC
TRBV12-3/TRBV12-4	-	TRBJ2-2	-	CASSPYGGDLSGELFF	TGTGCCAGCAGTCCTTACGGAGGGGATTTGTCCGGGGAGCTGTTTTTT
TRBV28	-	TRBJ1-2	few	CASTTGGLYGYTF	TGTGCCAGCACCACGGGGGGGCTCTATGGCTACACCTTC
TRBV29-1	TRBD1	TRBJ1-5	-	CSAQQGGQPQHF	TGCAGCGCCCAACAGGGGGGACAGCCCCAGCATTTT
TRBV28	-	TRBJ2-3	-	CASSDQRHSTDTQYF	TGTGCCAGCAGTGATCAACGGCATAGCACAGATACGCAGTATTTT
TRBV4-3	-	TRBJ2-4	-	CASSQDGATGLLAKNIQYF	TGCGCCAGCAGCCAAGATGGGGCAACGGGACTTTTAGCCAAAAACATTCAGTACTTC
TRBV28	TRBD1	TRBJ2-5	few	CASSPVDREETQYF	TGTGCCAGCAGCCCCGTGGACAGGGAGGAGACCCAGTACTTC
TRBV7-7	-	TRBJ2-7	-	CASSSQGNLDYEQYF	TGTGCCAGCAGCTCTCAGGGTAACTTGGACTACGAGCAGTACTTC
TRBV5-1	TRBD2	TRBJ2-4	few	CASSQRTSGGYQNIQYF	TGCGCCAGCAGCCAACGGACTAGCGGAGGATACCAAAACATTCAGTACTTC
TRBV10-3	-	TRBJ1-5	few	CAISSDSNQPQHF	TGTGCCATCAGTTCTGATAGCAATCAGCCCCAGCATTTT
TRBV6-4	-	TRBJ2-6	few	CASSEAEGANVLTF	TGTGCCAGCAGTGAAGCGGAGGGGGCCAACGTCCTGACTTTC
TRBV9	TRBD2	TRBJ2-1	-	CASSGMGGFEQFF	TGTGCCAGCAGCGGAATGGGGGGGTTCGAGCAGTTCTTC
TRBV2	TRBD1	TRBJ2-5	many	CASSPTGGVRETQYF	TGTGCCAGCAGTCCGACAGGGGGGGTTCGAGAGACCCAGTACTTC
TRBV29-1	-	TRBJ2-3	few	CSVGKGADTQYF	TGCAGCGTTGGGAAGGGGGCAGATACGCAGTATTTT
TRBV11-2	-	TRBJ2-3	-	CASSLMVGGTTDTQYF	TGTGCCAGCAGCTTAATGGTGGGAGGTACCACAGATACGCAGTATTTT
TRBV6-1	-	TRBJ2-3	-	CASVQRRGADTQYF	TGTGCCAGCGTCCAGCGGAGGGGGGCAGATACGCAGTATTTT
TRBV28	TRBD1	TRBJ1-5	-	CASREQGPSNQPQHF	TGTGCCAGCAGAGAACAGGGGCCGAGCAATCAGCCCCAGCATTTT
TRBV7-2	TRBD1	TRBJ2-5	few	CASSSAGTVRETQYF	TGTGCCAGCAGCTCGGCCGGGACAGTGAGGGAGACCCAGTACTTC
TRBV7-6	-	TRBJ2-5	few	CASSLAGTLVDQETQYF	TGTGCCAGCAGCTTAGCAGGGACGCTAGTAGACCAAGAGACCCAGTACTTC
TRBV29-1	-	TRBJ2-1	-	CSVRRGGNEQFF	TGCAGCGTTAGAAGAGGGGGAAATGAGCAGTTCTTC
TRBV7-9	-	TRBJ2-4	-	CASSLGTYKNIQYF	TGTGCCAGCAGCTTAGGGACTTACAAAAACATTCAGTACTTC
TRBV7-2	TRBD1	TRBJ2-7	-	CASSIDSTGFYEQYF	TGTGCCAGCAGCATCGACTCGACAGGGTTCTACGAGCAGTACTTC
TRBV13	-	TRBJ2-2	many	CASSSVLGELFF	TGTGCCAGCAGCTCGGTTCTCGGGGAGCTGTTTTTT
TRBV7-3	TRBD1	TRBJ2-2	-	CASSPGQPSGELFF	TGTGCCAGCAGTCCGGGACAGCCGTCCGGGGAGCTGTTTTTT
TRBV29-1	-	TRBJ2-7	few	CSVEISGYEQYF	TGCAGCGTTGAAATTAGCGGCTACGAGCAGTACTTC
TRBV4-1	-	TRBJ1-2	-	CASSPWGREKNGYTF	TGCGCCAGCAGCCCCTGGGGCAGGGAGAAAAATGGCTACACCTTC
TRBV20-1	-	TRBJ1-2	-	CSAREDYGYTF	TGCAGTGCTAGGGAAGACTATGGCTACACCTTC